The 6 T cell receptor beta chains reported below all come from one sample, sequenced in a study of blood T cells in healthy people across ages. Primers used in a second PCR of roughly 6 to 11 cycles were a sample-barcoded 5' primer and a J-beta primer mix. Each CDR3 protein is one row after TCRdb ran MiXCR on the 5' RACE reads. The sample lists about 720,000 distinct CDR3 sequences; 20% to 25% were seen once. Sequencing was done on a sample of blood. These TCRs come from a man aged 65 to 79 in good health.

Here the CDR3 reads CASSLVGSAGANVLTF. As DNA, the CDR3 is TGCGCCAGCAGCTTGGTCGGCAGCGCGGGGGCCAACGTCCTGACTTTC. The chain uses TRBV5-1 and TRBJ2-6, with D hard to call. This CDR3 contains 16 residues. Germline V CDR1 and CDR2: SGHRS, YFSETQ. The ends were cut back, 0 bases at V and 4 bases at J, with 11 bases in the middle.

This clonotype was found a few times. The chain couples TRBV10-2 to TRBJ2-5, with D perhaps matching TRBD1 or TRBD2 (5 bases each). The V and J ends lost 2 bases and 5 bases respectively, with 18 bases between them. The CDR3 spans 16 residues. The germline gives CDR1 WSHSY, CDR2 SAAADI. CDR3 region: CASSEPRGPGKETQYF. CDR3 bases: TGCGCCAGCAGTGAGCCCCGGGGCCCAGGGAAGGAGACCCAGTACTTC.

The rearrangement uses TRBV12-3 or TRBV12-4 and TRBJ1-5; a weak D match, TRBD1 (5 bases). The V gene lost 5 bases and the J gene lost 1 base, with 27 bases spanning the gap. The CDR3 extends over 20 amino acids. CDR3 protein: CASSAWDPFFLGLSNQPQHF. The DNA for the CDR3 is TGTGCCAGCAGTGCCTGGGACCCTTTTTTCCTTGGCCTAAGCAATCAGCCCCAGCATTTT.

This clonotype is a singleton in its sample. V gene TRBV12-3 or TRBV12-4 combines with J gene TRBJ2-2; D uncertain. This CDR3 is 14 amino acids long. V was shortened by 2 bases and J by 5 bases, with 9 bases between the two germline ends. CDR3 amino acids: CASSLMAETGELFF. The CDR3 region has the DNA TGTGCCAGCAGTTTAATGGCGGAGACCGGGGAGCTGTTTTTT.

In its sample, this clonotype was seen a few times. The gene calls are TRBV6-5 and TRBJ1-2, with TRBD1 matching over 7 bases. Trimming at V came to 0 bases and at J to 6 bases, leaving 4 bases not matched to a gene. Germline values: CDR1 MNHEY, CDR2 SVGAGI. The CDR3 spans 14 residues. The CDR3 DNA is TGTGCCAGCAGTTACTCGGACAGGAACGATGGCTACACCTTC. This translates into CASSYSDRNDGYTF.

Turning to this clonotype: Its ends do not fully match the called genes, so a read error is possible. This chain connects TRBV7-6 to TRBJ2-3; D uncertain. The CDR3 has 15 amino acids. Germline V gene sequence: CDR1 SGHVS, CDR2 FNYEAQ. The CDR3 loop is CVSSLGRLHTDTQYF. In DNA form, the CDR3 reads TGTGTCAGCAGCTTAGGCAGGCTTCACACAGATACGCAGTATTTT. Complete variable domain (other parts from reference TRBV7-6 and TRBJ2-3): GAGVSQSPRYKVTKRGQDVALRCDPISGHVSLYWYRQALGQGPEFLTYFNYEAQQDKSGLPNDRFSAERPEGSISTLTIQRTEQRDSAMYRCVSSLGRLHTDTQYFGPGTRLTVL.